Listed here are 24 T cell receptor beta chains from one sample, sequenced in a study of blood T cell repertoires in COVID-19. The method was immunoSEQ multiplex PCR; TCRdb's version includes in-frame clones alone and lacks a portion of them. The sample records about 91,000 clones, over 75% being singletons. Sequencing was done on a sample of peripheral blood. Receptor source: a man aged 65 to 85 with acute or convalescent COVID-19.

The V gene is TRBV29-1, the J gene TRBJ2-2; 12 nucleotides match TRBD2. The CDR3 runs to 15 residues. Trimming took 6 bases from V and 5 from J; bases not matched to a gene: 7. Germline V gene data show CDR1 as SQVTM and CDR2 as ANQGSEA. This CDR3 reads CSVATSGSLTGELFF. DNA for the CDR3: TGCAGCGTCGCGACTAGCGGGAGTTTGACCGGGGAGCTGTTTTTT.

V gene TRBV28 combines with J gene TRBJ1-1; TRBD1 agrees at 7 bases. The CDR3 loop spans 15 amino acids. CDR1 is MDHEN and CDR2 is SYDVKM in the germline V gene. The trim removed 6 bases at V and 4 bases at J, leaving 11 bases unmatched. The chain's CDR3 is CASRKSTGVATEAFF. The CDR3 DNA reads as TGTGCCAGCAGGAAATCAACAGGGGTGGCCACTGAAGCTTTCTTT.

The J gene is TRBJ1-1, the V gene TRBV5-1, with 8 positions matching TRBD1. Germline CDR1 is SGHRS and CDR2 is YFSETQ. V shed 6 bases and J 1 base; nucleotides not matched to a gene: 5. The length of the CDR3 is 14 residues. The CDR3 DNA is TGCGCCAGCACAGGACAGGGCTGGAACACTGAAGCTTTCTTT. Its translation: CASTGQGWNTEAFF.

The chain employs TRBV20-1 and TRBJ1-2; D call uncertain. Germline V CDR1 and CDR2: DFQATT, SNEGSKA (reference sequence). Trimming took 5 bases from V and 4 from J, leaving 8 bases between them. This CDR3 is built from 11 residues. CDR3 protein: CSAQAIYGYTF. CDR3 in DNA: TGCAGTGCTCAGGCCATCTATGGCTACACCTTC.

This chain links TRBV29-1 with TRBJ2-3, with 8 bases matching TRBD1. This CDR3 has 16 residues. Germline V gene data show CDR1 as SQVTM and CDR2 as ANQGSEA. The ends lost 4 bases at V and 1 base at J; junction bases unmatched: 10. CDR3 bases: TGCAGCGTTGCGAGGACAGGGAAAAAAGGCACAGATACGCAGTATTTT. It encodes CSVARTGKKGTDTQYF.

V is TRBV2 and J is TRBJ1-1; D is unresolved. V was pared by 3 bases and J by 4 bases, with 9 bases between. Looked up from germline, CDR1 is SNHLY and CDR2 is FYNNEI. The CDR3 extends over 13 amino acids. The CDR3 here is CASSEREGTEAFF. The CDR3 region has the DNA TGTGCCAGCAGTGAGCGGGAGGGCACTGAAGCTTTCTTT.

The chain carries TRBV21-1 and TRBJ2-7; TRBD1 is taken as the D call from the table, unchecked against the DNA. TRBV21-1 counts as a pseudogene. The CDR3 length is 13 residues. The CDR3 sequence is CASSRDRAYEQYF. In DNA, the CDR3 is TGTGCCAGCAGCAGGGACAGGGCCTACGAGCAGTACTTC.

J is TRBJ2-1 and V is TRBV5-8; 7 bases line up with TRBD1. J lost 0 bases, V lost 5 bases, and 5 bases had no gene match. Germline V lookup: CDR1 SGHTS, CDR2 YDEGEE. The CDR3 contains 15 residues. CDR3 sequence (DNA): TGTGCCAGCAGTACGGGACAGAGCTCCTACAATGAGCAGTTCTTC. It is translated as CASSTGQSSYNEQFF.

The chain carries TRBV29-1 and TRBJ2-3; D possibly corresponds to TRBD2 (6 bases). CDR3 length equals 13 residues. Trimming removed 6 bases at V and 8 bases at J, with 18 bases between. CDR1 and CDR2 (germline): SQVTM, ANQGSEA. The CDR3 DNA sequence: TGCAGCGTCCGGGACCCATGGGGAGGTACGCAGTATTTT. Protein sequence: CSVRDPWGGTQYF.

The rearrangement uses TRBV27 and TRBJ2-2; 11 positions agree with TRBD2. Germline trimming cut 6 bases from V and 4 bases from J; bases unmatched to any gene: 10. CDR1 is MNHEY and CDR2 is SMNVEV in the germline V gene (reference sequence). The CDR3 has 17 residues. This chain's CDR3 is CASSVSLAGATTGELFF. The CDR3 DNA reads as TGTGCCAGCAGCGTCTCACTAGCGGGGGCGACCACCGGGGAGCTGTTTTTT.

V gene TRBV9 combines with J gene TRBJ2-3; 11 bases line up with TRBD2. Germline V gene sequence: CDR1 SGDLS, CDR2 YYNGEE. CDR3 size: 18 residues. After removal of 2 bases from V and 0 bases from J, the junction contained 8 bases not matched to a gene. In nucleotides, the CDR3 is TGTGCCAGCAGCGTGAAGGCGACTAGCGGGACTAGCACAGATACGCAGTATTTT. Protein: CASSVKATSGTSTDTQYF.

The gene calls are TRBV6-5 and TRBJ1-1; D gene ambiguous. V lost 8 bases, J lost 1 base, and 11 bases lay in between. In germline, CDR1 is MNHEY, CDR2 SVGAGI. This CDR3 comprises 13 residues. CDR3 loop: CASGRDKNTEAFF. The DNA of the CDR3 is TGTGCCAGCGGGCGAGACAAGAACACTGAAGCTTTCTTT.

This chain uses TRBV5-6 with TRBJ1-1; maybe TRBD1 (5 bases). Trimming took off 4 bases at V and 4 bases at J, with 14 bases between the two ends. Germline V gene sequence: CDR1 SGHDT, CDR2 YYEEEE. The CDR3 totals 14 residues. The CDR3 sequence is CASSRYPQGTEAFF. The CDR3 DNA sequence: TGTGCCAGCAGCCGATACCCGCAGGGCACTGAAGCTTTCTTT.

The chain is built from TRBV2 and TRBJ1-2, with D possibly being TRBD1 (5 bases). The CDR3 is 13 residues long. Trimming left V 7 bases short and J 5 bases short, with 14 bases between. Germline assignment: CDR1 SNHLY and CDR2 FYNNEI. CDR3 region: CASKGQGNYGYTF. DNA for the CDR3: TGTGCCAGCAAAGGGCAGGGAAATTATGGCTACACCTTC.

The chain links TRBV30 to TRBJ1-5, with 9 bases fitting TRBD1. The germline V gene encodes CDR1 GTSNPN and CDR2 SVGIG (reference sequence). The CDR3 length is 14 residues. V dropped 2 bases and J dropped 9; count of bases not matched to a gene: 8. DNA of the CDR3: TGTGCCTGGAGTTCCGGGACAGGGAGTATGCCCCAGCATTTT. Translated, it gives CAWSSGTGSMPQHF.

The V call is TRBV6-5, the J call TRBJ2-7; 10 positions match TRBD1. From germline, CDR1 is MNHEY and CDR2 SVGAGI. The ends lost 8 bases at V and 5 bases at J; junction bases unmatched: 9. CDR3 length equals 14 residues. The CDR3, as DNA: TGTGCCAGCGAAACCGGGACAGGGGTTGACGAGCAGTACTTC. Its protein is CASETGTGVDEQYF.

V and J are TRBV5-1 and TRBJ2-5, with TRBD1 as a possible D gene (6 bases). This CDR3 comprises 14 residues. In germline, CDR1 is SGHRS, CDR2 YFSETQ. Trimming took 4 bases from V and 5 from J, leaving 15 bases between them. The CDR3 coding sequence is TGCGCCAGCAGCCCGGGCCACAGGGAGGAGACCCAGTACTTC. As protein: CASSPGHREETQYF.

The V gene is TRBV6-5, the J gene TRBJ2-3; D is possibly TRBD2 (6 bases). Between the trimmed V and J ends, which lost 3 bases and 15 bases, there was a span of 13 bases. Germline CDR1 is MNHEY and CDR2 is SVGAGI. The CDR3 has 11 amino acids. As DNA, the CDR3 is TGTGCCAGCAGTTATGGACGGGGGTTATATTTT. It specifies CASSYGRGLYF.

This rearrangement joins TRBV7-2 to TRBJ1-2; TRBD1 aligns across 10 bases. This CDR3 is 16 amino acids long. Germline V CDR1 and CDR2: SGHTA, FQGNSA. V was pared by 2 bases and J by 7 bases, with 10 bases of the junction left unmatched. CDR3 sequence: CASSLLGGTGDGGYTF. The CDR3 DNA reads TGTGCCAGCAGCTTATTAGGGGGGACAGGGGATGGTGGCTACACCTTC.

A few counts support this clone. The chain combines TRBV6-1 with TRBJ1-5; TRBD1 might be the D (6 bases). Trimming left V 3 bases short and J 0 bases short, with 21 bases between. In germline, CDR1 is MNHNS, CDR2 SASEGT. The CDR3 extends over 19 amino acids. CDR3 protein: CASSDGQGSGIYSNQPQHF. For the CDR3, the DNA is TGTGCCAGCAGTGATGGTCAGGGGAGTGGGATTTATAGCAATCAGCCCCAGCATTTT.

The chain links TRBV2 to TRBJ1-1, with TRBD1 identical over 9 bases. V lost 10 bases to trimming and J lost 0 bases; unmatched junction nucleotides: 12. This CDR3 spans 16 amino acids. Germline V gives CDR1 SNHLY, CDR2 FYNNEI. In nucleotides, the CDR3 is TGTGCCACCCGTCCGGGACAGGGCTTAATGAACACTGAAGCTTTCTTT. Protein sequence: CATRPGQGLMNTEAFF.

V is TRBV5-4 and J is TRBJ1-2; D might be TRBD1 (6 bases). This CDR3 has 14 residues. With 3 bases removed from V and 4 bases from J, the gap between germline ends came to 13 bases. Germline loops: CDR1 SGHNT, CDR2 YYREEE (reference sequence). Here the CDR3 reads CASSSSGGVYGYTF. CDR3 nucleotide sequence: TGTGCCAGCAGCTCCTCGGGGGGCGTCTATGGCTACACCTTC.

V gene TRBV30 combines with J gene TRBJ2-2, with D possibly being TRBD1 (6 bases). Trimming pared 3 bases from V and 4 bases from J, leaving 15 bases between. The germline V gene encodes CDR1 GTSNPN and CDR2 SVGIG (reference sequence). This CDR3 has 15 residues. The CDR3 is CAWRTTGTTTGELFF. In DNA form, the CDR3 reads TGTGCCTGGAGAACCACCGGGACAACCACCGGGGAGCTGTTTTTT.

Only a few counts were recorded for this clone. The chain links TRBV7-9 to TRBJ2-7; 7 bases line up with TRBD1. The germline V gene has CDR1 SEHNR and CDR2 FQNEAQ (reference sequence). The CDR3 has 14 amino acids. V gave up 1 base and J gave up 3 bases; unmatched junction bases: 3. The CDR3 DNA reads as TGTGCCAGCAGCTTAGTGGGACAGAGCTACGAGCAGTACGTC. It translates to CASSLVGQSYEQYV.